The rows below give T cell receptor beta chains drawn from one sample of a study of shared clonotypes between healthy human individuals. Clones were read by immunoSEQ multiplex PCR, and TCRdb kept only the in-frame ones, dropping some. The sample yields about 2.1 million clones, just over 90% seen once. Sequenced sample: naive CD8+ T cells from PBMCs. These receptors all come from a man younger than 35 in good health. Some clones in this sample may be carry-over from other donors' samples. The CDR3 runs from the conserved cysteine through the conserved F or W. The D gene is left open where the match is weak. For some rows the clone size is stated as once, few or many, or as a class when expanded; others skip it.

.,16,TRBJ2-1,TRBV5-1,TRBD2,TGCGCCAGCAGCTCGAGGACTAGCGGGCTAGGCAATGAGCAGTTCTTC,CASSSRTSGLGNEQFF
.,14,TRBJ2-1,TRBV6-5,.,TGTGCCAGCGCGTCAACGAGCTCCTACAATGAGCAGTTCTTC,CASASTSSYNEQFF
few,12,TRBJ1-1,TRBV19,.,TGTGCCAGTACAAAAATGGACACTGAAGCTTTCTTT,CASTKMDTEAFF
.,16,TRBJ2-1,TRBV2,TRBD2,TGTGCCAGCAGTGGTAGTAGCGGGTACTCCTACAATGAGCAGTTCTTC,CASSGSSGYSYNEQFF
.,13,TRBJ2-7,TRBV27,TRBD2,TGTGCCAGCAGCGCCTTAGCGGGAGACGAGCAGTACTTC,CASSALAGDEQYF
.,15,TRBJ1-3,TRBV6-1,.,TGTGCCAGCAGTGAGCAGGGGCGCCCTGGAAACACCATATATTTT,CASSEQGRPGNTIYF
.,15,TRBJ2-7,TRBV27,.,TGTGCCAGCTCCCCTAGGGGGGGATCCTCCTACGAGCAGTACTTC,CASSPRGGSSYEQYF
.,13,TRBJ2-2,TRBV27,.,TGTGCCAGCCCAGGTGCGAACACCGGGGAGCTGTTTTTT,CASPGANTGELFF
.,13,TRBJ2-1,TRBV28,TRBD2,TGTGCCACACGGACTAGCGGCTACAATGAGCAGTTCTTC,CATRTSGYNEQFF
.,14,TRBJ1-1,TRBV29-1,.,TGCAGCGTTGAAGAGGGGTACAAGAACACTGAAGCTTTCTTT,CSVEEGYKNTEAFF
.,15,TRBJ2-2,TRBV7-2,TRBD1,TGTGCCAGCAGCTCCAGACAGGGAGTCGCCGGGGAGCTGTTTTTT,CASSSRQGVAGELFF
.,12,TRBJ1-2,TRBV7-9,.,TGTGCCAGCAGCGAAGGACAGAAGGGCTACACCTTC,CASSEGQKGYTF
.,15,TRBJ2-3,TRBV6-1,.,TGTGCCAGCATCGGGGCTAGACATGCCCCAGATACGCAGTATTTT,CASIGARHAPDTQYF
.,12,TRBJ2-7,TRBV7-9,.,TGTGCCAGCAGCTTAGTAACGTACGAGCAGTACTTC,CASSLVTYEQYF
once,12,TRBJ2-7,TRBV14,.,TGTGCCAGCAGCCAGACCTCCTACGAGCAGTACTTC,CASSQTSYEQYF
.,15,TRBJ2-1,TRBV9,.,TGTGCCAGCAGCGTGATTTCTGGCTCCTACAATGAGCAGTTCTTC,CASSVISGSYNEQFF
.,14,TRBJ2-1,TRBV4-3,.,TGCGCCAGCAGCCAAGACCAATTCTACAATGAGCAGTTCTTC,CASSQDQFYNEQFF
once,15,TRBJ1-2,TRBV27,TRBD1,TGTGCCAGCACCAGCCGGGACAGGGGTTTTTATGGCTACACCTTC,CASTSRDRGFYGYTF
.,14,TRBJ1-5,TRBV28,.,TGTGCCAGCAGTTTCAGGAGGGTCCATCAGCCCCAGCATTTT,CASSFRRVHQPQHF
.,13,TRBJ1-2,TRBV13,.,TGTGCCAGTTACAGCCGGGGGGCCTATGGCTACACCTTC,CASYSRGAYGYTF
.,15,TRBJ2-1,TRBV6-5,.,TGTGCCAGCAGTTACTCGATGGGCACATACAATGAGCAGTTCTTC,CASSYSMGTYNEQFF
.,14,TRBJ2-5,TRBV11-2,.,TGTGCCAGCAGCTTAGGAGGAGGGACAGAGACCCAGTACTTC,CASSLGGGTETQYF
.,14,TRBJ1-2,TRBV5-4,.,TGTGCCAGCAGCTGGGAGGACAGCTTTGGAGGCTACACCTTC,CASSWEDSFGGYTF
.,12,TRBJ2-2,TRBV27,.,TGTGCCAGCAGTTTATCCACCGGGGAGCTGTTTTTT,CASSLSTGELFF
.,14,TRBJ1-1,TRBV27,.,TGTGCCAGCAGTCGGACCCGCCTTTGGACTGAAGCTTTCTTT,CASSRTRLWTEAFF
.,15,TRBJ2-1,TRBV7-3,.,TGTGCCAGCAGCTTATTGGCAGGGGTATACAATGAGCAGTTCTTC,CASSLLAGVYNEQFF
.,14,TRBJ1-2,TRBV5-4,.,TGTGCCAGCAGCTTGGGACGGGGGAACTATGGCTACACCTTC,CASSLGRGNYGYTF
.,15,TRBJ2-7,TRBV7-6,TRBD1,TGTGCCAGCAGCTTTACAGGGGGCCTCCCCTACGAGCAGTACTTC,CASSFTGGLPYEQYF
.,15,TRBJ2-1,TRBV7-9,TRBD2,TGTGCCAGCAGTCCCAGCGGGAGCTCCTACAATGAGCAGTTCTTC,CASSPSGSSYNEQFF
.,14,TRBJ2-7,TRBV30,.,TGTGCCTGGAGTGGTGCAGTTGGGGTCCACGAGCAGTACTTC,CAWSGAVGVHEQYF
.,17,TRBJ2-7,TRBV5-1,.,TGCGCCAGCAGCCCGCCTGCCGTGGGAACCCCCTCCTACGAGCAGTACTTC,CASSPPAVGTPSYEQYF